These 10 T cell receptor beta chains were sequenced from one sample in a study of blood T cell repertoires in COVID-19. Clones were read by immunoSEQ multiplex PCR, and TCRdb kept only the in-frame ones, dropping some. This sample has about 110,000 clones; 88% occur once, and the top ten carry under 3%. The sample was peripheral blood. The source is a human donor in a cohort sampled during active COVID-19.

V gene TRBV14 combines with J gene TRBJ1-2; 9 nucleotides align to TRBD1. The CDR3 runs to 15 residues. The V segment lost 5 bases and the J segment 7 bases; nucleotides outside the gene matches: 11. Per the germline V gene, CDR1 is SGHDN and CDR2 is FVKESK. CDR3 sequence reads: CASSGPRDRVGGYTF. The CDR3 coding sequence is TGTGCCAGCAGCGGACCGAGGGACAGGGTGGGTGGCTACACCTTC. The full variable domain, its missing parts supplied by reference TRBV14 and TRBJ1-2, is EAGVTQFPSHSVIEKGQTVTLRCDPISGHDNLYWYRRVMGKEIKFLLHFVKESKQDESGMPNNRFLAERTGGTYSTLKVQPAELEDSGVYFCASSGPRDRVGGYTFGSGTRLTVV.

This clone was seen a handful of times. The V and J genes are TRBV5-1 and TRBJ2-4, with 11 bases that match TRBD1. With 4 bases clipped from V and 15 bases from J, the junction kept 9 bases outside the gene matches. CDR3 length: 13 residues. Germline V gene data show CDR1 as SGHRS and CDR2 as YFSETQ. CDR3 coding DNA: TGCGCCAGCAGCGAAGGGACAGGGGGAAATCGGTACTTC. This sequence encodes CASSEGTGGNRYF.

This clone was counted between two and nine times. The chain recombines TRBV3-1 (or the pseudogene TRBV3-2) with TRBJ1-2; 12 nucleotides line up with TRBD1. Germline CDR1 reads LGHDT; CDR2 reads YNNKEL (reference sequence). The CDR3 length is 15 residues. The ends lost 4 bases at V and 11 bases at J; junction bases unmatched: 11. CDR3 bases: TGTGCCAGCAGCCGTAAGACGGGACAGGGGGCTGAGTACACCTTC. Its translation: CASSRKTGQGAEYTF.

This clone was detected only a few times. V gene TRBV27 combines with J gene TRBJ1-5; TRBD1 aligns across 8 bases. V was pared by 5 bases and J by 3 bases, with 3 bases of the junction left unmatched. The CDR3 has 14 amino acids. The germline gives CDR1 MNHEY, CDR2 SMNVEV (reference sequence). CDR3 nucleotides: TGTGCCAGCAGTGGGGACAGGAACAATCAGCCCCAGCATTTT. Amino acids: CASSGDRNNQPQHF.

The chain links TRBV6-6 to TRBJ1-3; unclear D gene. V gave up 5 bases and J gave up 3 bases, with 17 bases separating them. Germline loops: CDR1 MNHNY, CDR2 SVGAGI (reference sequence). CDR3 length: 16 amino acids. Here the CDR3 reads CASSPPGSSGGNTIYF. CDR3 DNA: TGTGCCAGCAGTCCCCCGGGGTCATCTGGTGGAAACACCATATATTTT.

The rearrangement uses TRBV7-6 and TRBJ1-1; 8 nucleotides line up with TRBD1. Germline lookup yields CDR1 SGHVS and CDR2 FNYEAQ. After removal of 0 bases from V and 4 bases from J, the junction contained 13 bases not matched to a gene. The CDR3 runs to 18 residues. This chain's CDR3 is CASSLAPPQGARSTEAFF. The CDR3 DNA reads TGTGCCAGCAGCTTAGCCCCCCCCCAGGGGGCGCGGTCCACTGAAGCTTTCTTT.

DNA for the CDR3: TGTGCCAGCAGCTTAGGGACAAAAGAGACCCAGTACTTC. This translates into CASSLGTKETQYF. The chain is built from TRBV7-8 and TRBJ2-5; maybe TRBD1 (5 bases). Germline V gene data show CDR1 as SGHVS and CDR2 as FQNEAQ. This CDR3 region has 13 residues. The V end was cut by 1 base, the J end by 3 bases, with 6 bases between.

V usage is TRBV4-2 and J usage is TRBJ2-1; 10 nucleotides agree with TRBD2. This CDR3 is 13 amino acids long. Germline trimming cut 2 bases from V and 15 bases from J; bases unmatched to any gene: 7. Germline V gives CDR1 LGHNA, CDR2 YNFKEQ. This chain's CDR3 is CASSQKLAGGGFF. The CDR3 DNA reads as TGTGCCAGCAGCCAAAAATTAGCGGGGGGTGGGTTCTTC.

The V call is TRBV18, the J call TRBJ2-1; 10 bases map to TRBD2. Trimming cost V 1 base and J 7 bases; bases outside gene matches: 7. This CDR3 is 16 amino acids long. The germline gives CDR1 KGHSH, CDR2 LQKENI. This chain's CDR3 is CASSPRAGGPLNEQFF. The CDR3 DNA reads TGTGCCAGCTCACCACGAGCGGGAGGGCCTCTGAATGAGCAGTTCTTC.

The chain has TRBV5-1 and TRBJ2-1; 8 nucleotides line up with TRBD1. After removal of 2 bases from V and 4 bases from J, the junction contained 11 bases not matched to a gene. Germline CDR1 is SGHRS and CDR2 is YFSETQ. The length of the CDR3 is 17 residues. CDR3 DNA: TGCGCCAGCAGCTTCTCTCCCCCGGGACAGGCGTACAATGAGCAGTTCTTC. This encodes CASSFSPPGQAYNEQFF.